Below are 27 T cell receptor beta chains sequenced from a single sample in a study of regulatory T cells in long-lasting Graves disease. Both iRepertoire HTBI primers and Arm-PCR of CDR3 regions were used to build the TCR beta libraries. TCRdb independently ran MiXCR on the multiplex PCR reads; one entry per CDR3 protein. The sample yields some 330,000 distinct CDR3 sequences, 12% seen once. The time point: newly diagnosed GD, antithyroid drugs for less than 3 months. Construction of the TCR library relied on RNA isolated from PBMCs. These data are also associated with another study on T cells in Graves' hyperthyroidism and ophthalmopathy.

This specimen consisted of peripheral blood mononuclear cells (PBMCs), obtained at new diagnosis, from a patient treated with antithyroid drugs. These receptors were obtained from a woman between 18 and 29 years old with Graves disease.

This clonotype was counted ten times or more. The chain has TRBV10-3 and TRBJ1-1; D is ambiguous. CDR1 and CDR2 (germline): ENHRY, SYGVKD. The CDR3 sequence is 17 residues long. V lost 1 base and J 4 bases, leaving 19 bases between the germline ends. The CDR3 region is CAISEFSAVLPGTEAFF. In DNA form, the CDR3 reads TGTGCCATCAGTGAGTTTTCGGCAGTTCTTCCGGGCACTGAAGCTTTCTTT.

In its sample, this clonotype was seen many times. The chain links TRBV2 to TRBJ2-2; TRBD1 agrees at 10 bases. CDR1 and CDR2 from the germline V gene are SNHLY and FYNNEI. V lost 4 bases and J lost 6; bases outside the gene matches: 5. This CDR3 has 15 amino acids. CDR3 sequence (DNA): TGTGCCAGCAGTGGACAGGGGGCGGAGGCCGGGGAGCTGTTTTTT. Its protein product is CASSGQGAEAGELFF. Full variable domain (remainder filled in from reference TRBV2 and TRBJ2-2): EPEVTQTPSHQVTQMGQEVILRCVPISNHLYFYWYRQILGQKVEFLVSFYNNEISEKSEIFDDQFSVERPDGSNFTLKIRSTKLEDSAMYFCASSGQGAEAGELFFGEGSRLTVL.

This clonotype showed up many times. The chain is built from TRBV9 and TRBJ1-3, with TRBD1 as a possible D gene (6 bases). CDR1 SGDLS and CDR2 YYNGEE come from the germline V gene. There are 14 residues in the CDR3. V lost 0 bases, J lost 5 bases, and 9 bases lay in between. The CDR3 DNA sequence: TGTGCCAGCAGCGTAGCGGGGGGGCGAAACACCATATATTTT. Its protein is CASSVAGGRNTIYF.

At least ten counts were recorded for this clonotype. V gene TRBV12-3 or TRBV12-4 combines with J gene TRBJ2-4; D might be TRBD2 (6 bases). The V end lost 6 bases, the J end lost 2 bases, and 14 bases lay between the germline ends. This CDR3 contains 15 residues. The CDR3: CASRFRDLSKNIQYF. The CDR3 DNA sequence: TGTGCCAGCAGATTCCGGGACTTATCCAAAAACATTCAGTACTTC.

This clonotype was counted a few times. The V call is TRBV7-8, the J call TRBJ2-7, with D perhaps TRBD2 (6 bases). This CDR3 contains 13 residues. Looked up from germline, CDR1 is SGHVS and CDR2 is FQNEAQ. V lost 5 bases to trimming and J lost 8 bases, with 16 bases between them. In DNA form, the CDR3 reads TGTGCCAGCAGCGGCGGGGCTAGCTTGAAGCAGTACTTC. Protein sequence: CASSGGASLKQYF.

This clonotype occurred many times. The V gene is TRBV27, the J gene TRBJ2-1, with no clear D. V lost 2 bases to trimming and J lost 6 bases, with 8 bases between them. Germline V gene lookup returns CDR1 MNHEY and CDR2 SMNVEV (reference sequence). CDR3 length: 13 residues. In nucleotides, the CDR3 is TGTGCCAGCAGTTTAAGGATAGGCAATGAGCAGTTCTTC. Its protein is CASSLRIGNEQFF.

In this sample, this clonotype turned up once. This sequence joins TRBV6-8 and TRBJ2-1, with 8 bases aligning to TRBD2. CDR3 length: 15 amino acids. Germline V gene sequence: CDR1 MNHGY, CDR2 SAAAGT. The V gene end was trimmed by 5 bases and the J gene end by 7 bases; junction bases not matched to a gene: 10. The CDR3 region has the DNA TGTGCCAGCAGTGGCCGGGAGGGGGTGGGGAATGAGCAGTTCTTC. Translating it yields CASSGREGVGNEQFF.

Turning to this clonotype: Being one base from a much bigger clone, this may be a read error. The conserved closing phenylalanine or tryptophan is absent in this CDR3, likely reflecting a read error. This rearrangement joins TRBV28 to TRBJ1-1, with a weak D call TRBD1 (6 bases). The ends were cut back, 3 bases at V and 2 bases at J, with 16 bases in the middle. This CDR3 is 16 amino acids long. CDR1 is MDHEN, CDR2 SYDVKM, per germline. The CDR3 region is CASSFPDGQLNTEAFS. The DNA of the CDR3 is TGTGCCAGCAGTTTCCCAGATGGACAGTTAAACACTGAAGCTTTCTCT.

This clonotype was counted a few times. An end of the junction does not agree with germline; a read error may underlie this. This chain links TRBV6-2 or TRBV6-3 with TRBJ2-7, with 9 bases fitting TRBD2. CDR1 and CDR2 (germline): MNHEY, SVGEGT. The CDR3 consists of 15 residues. The CDR3 DNA sequence: TGTGTCAGCAGTTACTCGGGACTAGCTGTCTACGAGCAGTACTTC. Protein product: CVSSYSGLAVYEQYF.

This clonotype has at least ten counts. The gene calls are TRBV9 and TRBJ1-3; D unclear. Germline CDR1 and CDR2: SGDLS and YYNGEE. Deletions cut 3 bases from V and 0 bases from J, with 10 bases between. The CDR3 consists of 15 residues. The CDR3 nucleotides read TGTGCCAGCAGCGGCTACCGGACCTCTGGAAACACCATATATTTT. This encodes CASSGYRTSGNTIYF.

This clonotype was detected ten times or more. The V call is TRBV7-2, the J call TRBJ2-3; 11 bases fit TRBD2. The CDR3 is 16 amino acids. The germline CDR1 and CDR2 sequences are SGHTA and FQGNSA. The junction had 2 bases not matched to a gene; V was cut back by 1 base and J by 2 bases. CDR3 nucleotides: TGTGCCAGCAGCTTAGGACTAGCGGGGATCACAGATACGCAGTATTTT. This codes for CASSLGLAGITDTQYF.

The chain carries TRBV6-2 or TRBV6-3 and TRBJ2-2, with TRBD2 identical over 14 bases. This CDR3 has 16 amino acids. V gave up 7 bases and J gave up 6 bases; unmatched junction bases: 7. The germline V gene has CDR1 MNHEY and CDR2 SVGEGT. The CDR3 region is CASMTSGGAPSGELFF. The CDR3 DNA reads TGTGCCAGCATGACTAGCGGGGGGGCCCCGTCCGGGGAGCTGTTTTTT.

This clonotype was observed at least ten times. The chain joins TRBV24-1 to TRBJ1-5; D unresolved. Deletions cut 12 bases from V and 4 bases from J, with 12 bases between. Germline V CDR1 and CDR2: KGHDR, SFDVKD. CDR3 length: 12 amino acids. The CDR3 is CARRTANQPQHF. CDR3 nucleotide sequence: TGTGCCCGAAGGACTGCTAATCAGCCCCAGCATTTT.

The CDR3 DNA reads TGCGCCAGCAGCCAACAGGGGGTCACCGGGGAGCTGTTTTTT. Encoded protein: CASSQQGVTGELFF. This sequence joins TRBV4-1 and TRBJ2-2; 7 bases match TRBD1. The junction had 1 base not matched to a gene; V was cut back by 2 bases and J by 4 bases. The length of the CDR3 is 14 residues. The germline gives CDR1 MGHRA, CDR2 YSYEKL.

In its sample, this clonotype was seen many times. This sequence joins TRBV12-3 or TRBV12-4 and TRBJ2-4; 9 nucleotides agree with TRBD1. This CDR3 has 15 amino acids. V lost 3 bases and J lost 5; bases outside the gene matches: 5. DNA of the CDR3: TGTGCCAGCAGTTTTGGGACAGGGAACCAAAACATTCAGTACTTC. As protein: CASSFGTGNQNIQYF.

This clonotype was seen ten or more times. V usage is TRBV28 and J usage is TRBJ2-1; 9 bases map to TRBD2. The V gene's germline CDR1 is MDHEN and CDR2 SYDVKM. With V trimmed by 5 bases and J by 4 bases, 12 bases remained unmatched. The CDR3 contains 17 residues. CDR3 DNA: TGTGCCAGCAGTCCCGGGGGCGCGGGAGGGAGATACAATGAGCAGTTCTTC. Translated, it gives CASSPGGAGGRYNEQFF.

The J gene is TRBJ2-3, the V gene TRBV7-2; 9 positions match TRBD1. The J segment lost 14 bases and the V segment lost 1 base, leaving 16 bases of the junction unmatched. Germline V gives CDR1 SGHTA, CDR2 FQGNSA. This CDR3 is built from 16 residues. Written as DNA, the CDR3 is TGTGCCAGCAGCTTAGTAGCAGAATTCACACAGGGGGCGGTGTATTTT. Protein product: CASSLVAEFTQGAVYF.

This clonotype has a count of ten or more. CDR3 loop: CASSPGISISNEQFF. CDR3 coding DNA: TGTGCCAGCAGCCCGGGGATTAGCATCTCGAATGAGCAGTTCTTC. V and J are TRBV11-1 and TRBJ2-1; TRBD2 might be the D (5 bases). The CDR3 has 15 residues. V lost 5 bases and J lost 7, with 18 bases in between. Germline V gives CDR1 SGHAT, CDR2 FQDESV (reference sequence).

This clonotype has just a few counts. The J gene is TRBJ2-6, the V gene TRBV2, with a possible D match to TRBD1 (7 bases). This CDR3 comprises 15 residues. Trimming stripped 2 bases from V and 4 bases from J, with 9 bases between. Germline CDR1 is SNHLY and CDR2 is FYNNEI. The chain's CDR3 is CASSEQGGGANVLTF. The CDR3, as DNA: TGTGCCAGCAGTGAACAGGGGGGCGGGGCCAACGTCCTGACTTTC.

In its sample, this clonotype was seen a few times. The V gene is TRBV4-3, the J gene TRBJ2-1, with D perhaps TRBD2 (6 bases). The length of the CDR3 is 18 residues. Germline assignment: CDR1 LGHNA and CDR2 YSLEER. Trimming shortened V by 3 bases and J by 0 bases, and 18 bases separated the two germline ends. CDR3 nucleotide sequence: TGCGCCAGCAGCCACCGCGAGGGGTTAGCGGCCTCCTACAATGAGCAGTTCTTC. This codes for CASSHREGLAASYNEQFF.

As to this clonotype: It may be a read error: a sequence one base away is much more abundant. The CDR3 is CASSGYRGQNYGYAF. Here the CDR3 DNA reads TGTGCCAGCAGTGGATACAGGGGGCAAAACTATGGCTACGCCTTC. This chain links TRBV27 with TRBJ1-2, with TRBD1 matching over 9 bases. There are 15 residues in the CDR3. The germline V gene encodes CDR1 MNHEY and CDR2 SMNVEV (reference sequence).

The sample holds many counts of this clonotype. The chain uses TRBV20-1 and TRBJ2-5, with TRBD2 matching 9 bases. Germline CDR1 DFQATT, CDR2 SNEGSKA (reference sequence). The ends lost 5 bases at V and 4 bases at J; junction bases unmatched: 20. CDR3 length: 18 residues. This CDR3 reads CSAFYSGRSPGARETQYF. Written as DNA, the CDR3 is TGCAGTGCTTTTTATAGCGGGAGATCGCCCGGGGCGCGAGAGACCCAGTACTTC.

The J gene is TRBJ1-2, the V gene TRBV20-1, with 10 bases that match TRBD1. The V segment lost 0 bases and the J segment 0 bases; nucleotides outside the gene matches: 7. Germline CDR1 reads DFQATT; CDR2 reads SNEGSKA (reference sequence). The CDR3 is made up of 17 amino acids. CDR3 protein: CSARDIWTGGTNYGYTF. The CDR3 coding sequence is TGCAGTGCTAGAGATATTTGGACAGGGGGGACTAACTATGGCTACACCTTC.

A note on this clonotype: This may be a read error, as it is one base from a much larger clone. The gene calls are TRBV20-1 and TRBJ2-1; 9 bases fit TRBD2. The J call may be mistaken, given a closer DNA end match to TRBJ2-3. CDR1 DFQATT and CDR2 SNEGSKA come from the germline V gene (reference sequence). This CDR3 comprises 13 residues. The CDR3 spells CSASSGAGDAQYF. CDR3 in DNA: TGCAGTGCTTCTAGCGGGGCGGGGGATGCGCAGTATTTT.

The chain has TRBV9 and TRBJ1-5; D is uncertain. Trimming took off 0 bases at V and 7 bases at J, with 11 bases between the two ends. CDR3 length equals 14 residues. Germline CDR1 is SGDLS and CDR2 is YYNGEE. In nucleotides, the CDR3 is TGTGCCAGCAGCGTAGATGGCAGGTCACAGCCCCAGCATTTT. It specifies CASSVDGRSQPQHF.

The rearrangement uses TRBV28 and TRBJ2-3; TRBD2 might be the D (7 bases). Trimming stripped 3 bases from V and 6 bases from J, with 19 bases between. Germline assignment: CDR1 MDHEN and CDR2 SYDVKM. The CDR3 sequence is 16 residues long. CDR3 DNA: TGTGCCAGCAGTTTCATAGGGCGGGGGCCCCGGGATACGCAGTATTTT. As protein: CASSFIGRGPRDTQYF. Looking up the rest from reference TRBV28 and TRBJ2-3 gives the full variable domain: DVKVTQSSRYLVKRTGEKVFLECVQDMDHENMFWYRQDPGLGLRLIYFSYDVKMKEKGDIPEGYSVSREKKERFSLILESASTNQTSMYLCASSFIGRGPRDTQYFGPGTRLTVL.

This clonotype came up a few times. This rearrangement joins TRBV4-1 to TRBJ2-4, with D possibly matching TRBD1 (6 bases). Trimming removed 3 bases at V and 5 bases at J, with 17 bases between. This CDR3 comprises 16 residues. Germline lookup yields CDR1 MGHRA and CDR2 YSYEKL. CDR3 sequence reads: CASSQTPAGTQNIQYF. The CDR3 DNA follows: TGCGCCAGCAGCCAGACGCCCGCCGGGACACAAAACATTCAGTACTTC.